The source of this T cell receptor (beta chain) is a study of cytomegalovirus exposure and HLA in healthy donors. The study ran its PCR with 60 Vbeta and 13 Jbeta primers. Assay: immunoSEQ multiplex PCR; the TCRdb copy retains only in-frame clones and omits some. Of roughly 200,000 clones listed, roughly 85% are singletons. Trimming removed 4 bases from V and 3 bases from J, with 7 bases in between. Germline CDR1 and CDR2: SGHNT and YYREEE (reference sequence). The CDR3 is 12 amino acids. At sampling all donors were nominally healthy, likely with unrecorded immune exposures. The sequence came from a woman in her thirties in good health and CMV-seropositive. The rearrangement links TRBV5-4 to TRBJ1-1, with D uncertain. Sequencing was done on a sample of PBMCs. The CDR3, as DNA: TGTGCCAGCAGCCGGACTGACACTGAAGCTTTCTTT. Amino acid sequence: CASSRTDTEAFF. Together with reference TRBV5-4 and TRBJ1-1, the CDR3 gives the full variable domain: ETGVTQSPTHLIKTRGQQVTLRCSSQSGHNTVSWYQQALGQGPQFIFQYYREEENGRGNFPPRFSGLQFPNYSSELNVNALELDDSALYLCASSRTDTEAFFGQGTRLTVV.